These T cell receptor beta chains were read from a single sample in a study of T-cell reconstitution after alpha-beta-depleted transplantation in children. TCRdb re-called the PCR reads with MiXCR, one entry per CDR3 protein. The table has roughly 570,000 distinct CDR3 sequences, roughly a quarter seen once. Sequencing used PBMCs, obtained before TCRalphabeta/CD19-depleted stem cell transplant. The receptors were sampled from a boy younger than two with Wiskott-Aldrich syndrome, due to receive a stem cell transplant. CDR3s include the opening cysteine and the closing phenylalanine or tryptophan. Each record gives: clone size, CDR3 length, J gene, D gene, V gene, CDR3 DNA, CDR3 protein. D genes are given only for firm matches. Clone sizes are given selectively: once, few, many, or a class where the clone is expanded.

clone_size: few
cdr3_length: 16
j_call: TRBJ1-5
d_call: -
v_call: TRBV10-2
cdr3_nt: TGCGCCAGCAGTGACCTACCCGGGTGGGACAATCAGCCCCAGCATTTT
cdr3_aa: CASSDLPGWDNQPQHF

clone_size: few
cdr3_length: 15
j_call: TRBJ2-3
d_call: -
v_call: TRBV20-1
cdr3_nt: TGCAGTGCTAGTCGTGGGCCAGGGAGCACAGATACGCAGTATTTT
cdr3_aa: CSASRGPGSTDTQYF

clone_size: few
cdr3_length: 16
j_call: TRBJ1-3
d_call: -
v_call: TRBV12-3/TRBV12-4
cdr3_nt: TGTGCCAGCAGTTTTTGGACTTCGCCTTCTGGAAACACCATATATTTT
cdr3_aa: CASSFWTSPSGNTIYF

clone_size: few
cdr3_length: 14
j_call: TRBJ1-1
d_call: -
v_call: TRBV6-5
cdr3_nt: TGTGCCAGCAGTTACGGGCAACCGAACACTGAAGCTTTCTTT
cdr3_aa: CASSYGQPNTEAFF

clone_size: -
cdr3_length: 14
j_call: TRBJ1-4
d_call: -
v_call: TRBV2
cdr3_nt: TGTGCCAGCAATGGGGGAGGAACTAATGAAAAACTGTTTTTT
cdr3_aa: CASNGGGTNEKLFF

clone_size: few
cdr3_length: 13
j_call: TRBJ2-7
d_call: -
v_call: TRBV20-1
cdr3_nt: TGCAGTGCCGTAACTAGAACCTCCTACGAGCAGTACTTC
cdr3_aa: CSAVTRTSYEQYF

clone_size: -
cdr3_length: 17
j_call: TRBJ2-1
d_call: TRBD2
v_call: TRBV5-1
cdr3_nt: TGCGCCAGCAGCTTGGGGAACGTAGCGGGAGAGTTTGATGAGCAGTTCTTC
cdr3_aa: CASSLGNVAGEFDEQFF

clone_size: -
cdr3_length: 16
j_call: TRBJ2-1
d_call: TRBD2
v_call: TRBV20-1
cdr3_nt: TGCAGTGCTAGAAGACTAGCGGGAAGGTCTCACAATGAGCAGTTCTTC
cdr3_aa: CSARRLAGRSHNEQFF

clone_size: -
cdr3_length: 14
j_call: TRBJ2-7
d_call: -
v_call: TRBV12-3/TRBV12-4
cdr3_nt: TGTGCCAGCAGTTATAGACAGGGAGGATACGAGCAGTACTTC
cdr3_aa: CASSYRQGGYEQYF

clone_size: few
cdr3_length: 16
j_call: TRBJ2-1
d_call: -
v_call: TRBV9
cdr3_nt: TGTGCCAGCAGCGGAGGGGTAGGGGGCTCCTACAATGAGCAGTTCTTC
cdr3_aa: CASSGGVGGSYNEQFF

clone_size: -
cdr3_length: 13
j_call: TRBJ2-7
d_call: -
v_call: TRBV5-1
cdr3_nt: TGCGCCAGCAGCTTTCAGGTAACCTACGAGCAGTACTTC
cdr3_aa: CASSFQVTYEQYF

clone_size: -
cdr3_length: 15
j_call: TRBJ2-5
d_call: -
v_call: TRBV21-1
cdr3_nt: TGTGCCAGCAGCCCGCGGGACGCCACCCCAGAGACCCAGTACTTC
cdr3_aa: CASSPRDATPETQYF

clone_size: few
cdr3_length: 12
j_call: TRBJ1-6
d_call: TRBD1
v_call: TRBV29-1
cdr3_nt: TGCAGCGTTGGACAGGGGCTTTCACCCCTCCACTTT
cdr3_aa: CSVGQGLSPLHF

clone_size: few
cdr3_length: 16
j_call: TRBJ2-1
d_call: -
v_call: TRBV21-1
cdr3_nt: TGTGCCAGCAGCAAACTAAGGACAGGGTTCTACAATGAGCAGTTCTTC
cdr3_aa: CASSKLRTGFYNEQFF

clone_size: few
cdr3_length: 16
j_call: TRBJ2-3
d_call: TRBD2
v_call: TRBV20-1
cdr3_nt: TGCAGTGCTAGTCTACCTAGCGGGAGGCCCACAGATACGCAGTATTTT
cdr3_aa: CSASLPSGRPTDTQYF

clone_size: once
cdr3_length: 15
j_call: TRBJ2-7
d_call: TRBD1
v_call: TRBV27
cdr3_nt: TGTGCCAGCAGTTTATCGCCAGGGGGTTTTTACGAGCAGTACTTC
cdr3_aa: CASSLSPGGFYEQYF

clone_size: -
cdr3_length: 13
j_call: TRBJ2-3
d_call: -
v_call: TRBV30
cdr3_nt: TGTGCCTGGAGTGTCTACCGGGTAGATACGCAGTATTTT
cdr3_aa: CAWSVYRVDTQYF

clone_size: few
cdr3_length: 14
j_call: TRBJ1-3
d_call: -
v_call: TRBV20-1
cdr3_nt: TGCAGTGCTAGAGATAACCTCTCTGGAAACACCATATATTTT
cdr3_aa: CSARDNLSGNTIYF

clone_size: few
cdr3_length: 14
j_call: TRBJ2-2
d_call: TRBD1
v_call: TRBV5-1
cdr3_nt: TGCGCCAGCAGCTTAGGACAGGCCGCCGGGGAGCTGTTTTTT
cdr3_aa: CASSLGQAAGELFF

clone_size: -
cdr3_length: 14
j_call: TRBJ1-1
d_call: -
v_call: TRBV20-1
cdr3_nt: TGCAGTGCGTACAGAATGGGAGTGAACACTGAAGCTTTCTTT
cdr3_aa: CSAYRMGVNTEAFF

clone_size: -
cdr3_length: 15
j_call: TRBJ2-2
d_call: -
v_call: TRBV7-6
cdr3_nt: TGTGCCAGCAGCTTAAAATCTGGGGGTACCGGGGAGCTGTTTTTT
cdr3_aa: CASSLKSGGTGELFF

clone_size: -
cdr3_length: 15
j_call: TRBJ2-5
d_call: TRBD1
v_call: TRBV10-2
cdr3_nt: TGCGCCAGCAGTGAGTGGACAGGGGGAGAAGAGACCCAGTACTTC
cdr3_aa: CASSEWTGGEETQYF

clone_size: -
cdr3_length: 13
j_call: TRBJ1-3
d_call: -
v_call: TRBV5-1
cdr3_nt: TGCGCCAGCAGCTACCAGGAGGGAAACACCATATATTTT
cdr3_aa: CASSYQEGNTIYF

clone_size: few
cdr3_length: 14
j_call: TRBJ1-5
d_call: -
v_call: TRBV20-1
cdr3_nt: TGCAGTGCTAGAGACCCAGGGGTCAATCAGCCCCAGCATTTT
cdr3_aa: CSARDPGVNQPQHF

clone_size: -
cdr3_length: 20
j_call: TRBJ2-1
d_call: -
v_call: TRBV12-3/TRBV12-4
cdr3_nt: TGTGCCAGCAGTTTTTCAGGCGGGACAGTAACTAGAGGTGGGGGGAATGAGCAGTTCTTC
cdr3_aa: CASSFSGGTVTRGGGNEQFF

clone_size: few
cdr3_length: 13
j_call: TRBJ2-5
d_call: TRBD2
v_call: TRBV5-1
cdr3_nt: TGCGCCAGTACGAGGGCGGGAGAAGAGACCCAGTACTTC
cdr3_aa: CASTRAGEETQYF

clone_size: -
cdr3_length: 14
j_call: TRBJ1-5
d_call: -
v_call: TRBV12-3/TRBV12-4
cdr3_nt: TGTGCCAGCAGTTCGGTCGCAGGAAATCAGCCCCAGCATTTT
cdr3_aa: CASSSVAGNQPQHF

clone_size: -
cdr3_length: 16
j_call: TRBJ1-2
d_call: -
v_call: TRBV29-1
cdr3_nt: TGCAGCGTTGAAGAGGGGGCCGGAACCTTTACGCGGGGCTACACCTTC
cdr3_aa: CSVEEGAGTFTRGYTF

clone_size: once
cdr3_length: 20
j_call: TRBJ1-1
d_call: TRBD1
v_call: TRBV11-2
cdr3_nt: TGTGCCAGCAGCTTAAGTGCCACAAGGACAGGGGGCTCTGTGAACACTGAAGCTTTCTTT
cdr3_aa: CASSLSATRTGGSVNTEAFF

clone_size: few
cdr3_length: 13
j_call: TRBJ2-5
d_call: -
v_call: TRBV20-1
cdr3_nt: TGCAGTGCCTTAATTAGCGCTCAAGAGACCCAGTACTTC
cdr3_aa: CSALISAQETQYF

clone_size: -
cdr3_length: 18
j_call: TRBJ1-5
d_call: TRBD1
v_call: TRBV5-1
cdr3_nt: TGCGCCAGCAGCTTGCCCCCGGACAGGGGGACGGCGAATCAGCCCCAGCATTTT
cdr3_aa: CASSLPPDRGTANQPQHF

clone_size: -
cdr3_length: 12
j_call: TRBJ1-4
d_call: -
v_call: TRBV7-9
cdr3_nt: TGTGCCAGCAGCCGGGCGGATGAAAAACTGTTTTTT
cdr3_aa: CASSRADEKLFF

clone_size: few
cdr3_length: 15
j_call: TRBJ2-5
d_call: TRBD2
v_call: TRBV20-1
cdr3_nt: TGCAGTGCTAGGGTTGTCGGGAGGGATCAAGAGACCCAGTACTTC
cdr3_aa: CSARVVGRDQETQYF

clone_size: -
cdr3_length: 13
j_call: TRBJ2-1
d_call: -
v_call: TRBV20-1
cdr3_nt: TGCAGTGCTATAACGGTGGGCTACAATGAGCAGTTCTTC
cdr3_aa: CSAITVGYNEQFF

clone_size: few
cdr3_length: 18
j_call: TRBJ2-6
d_call: -
v_call: TRBV21-1
cdr3_nt: TGTGCCAGCAGCAAATTCGTCGGGCCTCTCTCTGGGGCCAACGTCCTGACTTTC
cdr3_aa: CASSKFVGPLSGANVLTF

clone_size: -
cdr3_length: 15
j_call: TRBJ2-1
d_call: -
v_call: TRBV5-1
cdr3_nt: TGCGCCAGCAGCTTGGCCGGTGGCAGCCAAAATGAGCAGTTCTTC
cdr3_aa: CASSLAGGSQNEQFF

clone_size: few
cdr3_length: 12
j_call: TRBJ2-5
d_call: -
v_call: TRBV24-1
cdr3_nt: TGTGCCACCAGTGATTTTAGAGGGACCCAGTACTTC
cdr3_aa: CATSDFRGTQYF

clone_size: -
cdr3_length: 15
j_call: TRBJ2-7
d_call: TRBD2
v_call: TRBV5-1
cdr3_nt: TGCGCCAGCAGCTCAGCTACTTTATTGGCGGGAGAACGGTACTTC
cdr3_aa: CASSSATLLAGERYF

clone_size: -
cdr3_length: 13
j_call: TRBJ2-7
d_call: TRBD2
v_call: TRBV5-1
cdr3_nt: TGCGCCAGTAAGACTAGCGGGAGCTACGAGCAGTACTTC
cdr3_aa: CASKTSGSYEQYF

clone_size: -
cdr3_length: 15
j_call: TRBJ1-6
d_call: TRBD1
v_call: TRBV6-4
cdr3_nt: TGTGCCAGCAGAGGGACAGGGGGCACATCTTCACCCCTCCACTTT
cdr3_aa: CASRGTGGTSSPLHF

clone_size: -
cdr3_length: 16
j_call: TRBJ2-2
d_call: -
v_call: TRBV5-1
cdr3_nt: TGCGCCAGCAGCCGGGGGACACCGACGAACACCGGGGAGCTGTTTTTT
cdr3_aa: CASSRGTPTNTGELFF

clone_size: -
cdr3_length: 16
j_call: TRBJ1-3
d_call: -
v_call: TRBV5-1
cdr3_nt: TGCGCCAGCAGCCGTGGGGACAATGACTCTGGAAACACCATATATTTT
cdr3_aa: CASSRGDNDSGNTIYF

clone_size: few
cdr3_length: 16
j_call: TRBJ1-5
d_call: TRBD1
v_call: TRBV5-1
cdr3_nt: TGCGCCAGCAGCCAAGGGACAGGGGGTTTTAATCAGCCCCAGCATTTT
cdr3_aa: CASSQGTGGFNQPQHF

clone_size: few
cdr3_length: 16
j_call: TRBJ2-1
d_call: TRBD2
v_call: TRBV5-6
cdr3_nt: TGTGCCAGCAGCCCCCTGGGGACTAGCGGGAGGGTCGAGCAGTTCTTC
cdr3_aa: CASSPLGTSGRVEQFF

clone_size: -
cdr3_length: 17
j_call: TRBJ1-5
d_call: TRBD1
v_call: TRBV5-1
cdr3_nt: TGCGCCAGCAGCTTGGGCCCGGGACAGGGCGGCAATCAGCCCCAGCATTTT
cdr3_aa: CASSLGPGQGGNQPQHF

clone_size: -
cdr3_length: 14
j_call: TRBJ2-7
d_call: -
v_call: TRBV7-2
cdr3_nt: TGTGCCAGCAGCTTAGATCATTGGGCCTACGAGCAGTACTTC
cdr3_aa: CASSLDHWAYEQYF

clone_size: few
cdr3_length: 16
j_call: TRBJ2-3
d_call: TRBD2
v_call: TRBV9
cdr3_nt: TGTGCCAGCAGTGAAAATAGCGGGGCCTCCACAGATACGCAGTATTTT
cdr3_aa: CASSENSGASTDTQYF

clone_size: -
cdr3_length: 13
j_call: TRBJ1-2
d_call: TRBD1
v_call: TRBV5-4
cdr3_nt: TGTGCCAGCAGGCCGACAGGGGAGGTTGGCTACACCTTC
cdr3_aa: CASRPTGEVGYTF

clone_size: -
cdr3_length: 13
j_call: TRBJ2-7
d_call: TRBD1
v_call: TRBV10-3
cdr3_nt: TGTGCCATCAGTCCGGGACAGGGTAACGAGCAGTACTTC
cdr3_aa: CAISPGQGNEQYF

clone_size: -
cdr3_length: 15
j_call: TRBJ2-4
d_call: -
v_call: TRBV6-1
cdr3_nt: TGTGCCAGCAGTCAAACTAGGGGTGCCAAAAACATTCAGTACTTC
cdr3_aa: CASSQTRGAKNIQYF

clone_size: -
cdr3_length: 15
j_call: TRBJ2-1
d_call: TRBD2
v_call: TRBV24-1
cdr3_nt: TGTGCCACCAGTGATCGGCGGGAGGGCCGGAATGAGCAGTTCTTC
cdr3_aa: CATSDRREGRNEQFF

clone_size: -
cdr3_length: 13
j_call: TRBJ2-3
d_call: -
v_call: TRBV5-5
cdr3_nt: TGTGCCAGCAGCTTGGTTCAGGAGAATACGCAGTATTTT
cdr3_aa: CASSLVQENTQYF

clone_size: -
cdr3_length: 14
j_call: TRBJ2-3
d_call: TRBD2
v_call: TRBV20-1
cdr3_nt: TGCAGTGCTAGAACTAGCGGGAGGGCAGATACGCAGTATTTT
cdr3_aa: CSARTSGRADTQYF

clone_size: -
cdr3_length: 16
j_call: TRBJ1-3
d_call: -
v_call: TRBV5-1
cdr3_nt: TGCGCCAGCAGCTTGATTGGACAGAGCTCTGGAAACACCATATATTTT
cdr3_aa: CASSLIGQSSGNTIYF